One sample yielded the 10 T cell receptor beta chains listed below, sequenced in a study of vaccination and CD4 T cells after COVID-19. These TCRs are of unknown antigen specificity. Treatment defined: roughly 10-day PBMC culture with coronavirus spike peptide pools or control peptides (ViraFEST assay). CD4+ T cells that had been cultured provided DNA sequenced with the Oncomine TCR Beta short-read assay. MiXCR was run by TCRdb on the PCR reads, yielding one entry per CDR3 protein. The sample yields about 12,000 distinct CDR3 sequences, roughly two thirds seen once. The sequenced sample consisted of CD4+ T cells from blood, cultured in vitro. Source of these receptors: a human donor who had recovered from COVID-19.

J is TRBJ2-7 and V is TRBV5-1, with D tentatively TRBD2 (5 bases). This CDR3 comprises 15 residues. Germline CDR1 SGHRS, CDR2 YFSETQ. The ends were cut back, 0 bases at V and 4 bases at J, with 14 bases in the middle. The DNA for the CDR3 is TGCGCCAGCAGCTTGGCCGAGGGTTTGGGGTACGAGCAGTACTTC. Translating gives CASSLAEGLGYEQYF.

This clonotype was found once. The rearrangement joins TRBV7-9 to TRBJ2-3, with 9 bases that match TRBD1. The germline gives CDR1 SEHNR, CDR2 FQNEAQ (reference sequence). CDR3 length: 15 residues. V shed 5 bases and J 6 bases; nucleotides not matched to a gene: 9. The DNA for the CDR3 is TGTGCCAGCAGCCATTCGACAGGGGGGATTGATACGCAGTATTTT. It codes for CASSHSTGGIDTQYF.

DNA of the CDR3: TGTGCCAGCAGTGATCGGGCCGGAACAGGAGGGACTGAAGCTTTCTTT. This codes for CASSDRAGTGGTEAFF. The chain combines TRBV25-1 with TRBJ1-1, with D possibly matching TRBD1 (5 bases). The CDR3 loop spans 16 amino acids. Trimming took 3 bases from V and 5 from J, leaving 19 bases between them. Germline V gene data show CDR1 as MGHDK and CDR2 as SYGVNS.

This chain joins TRBV12-3 or TRBV12-4 and TRBJ2-1; 14 bases are a match to TRBD2. V was pared by 7 bases and J by 9 bases, with 5 bases of the junction left unmatched. CDR3 size: 14 residues. CDR3: CASKQGLAGAEQFF. The CDR3 coding sequence is TGTGCCAGCAAACAGGGACTAGCGGGAGCTGAGCAGTTCTTC.

V gene TRBV11-3 combines with J gene TRBJ2-3, with 10 nucleotides matching TRBD1. This CDR3 is built from 16 residues. After removal of 3 bases from V and 3 bases from J, the junction contained 6 bases not matched to a gene. Germline CDR1 and CDR2: SGHNT and YENEEA. In nucleotides, the CDR3 is TGTGCCAGCAGCTTTACTTGGACAGGGGGGACAGATACGCAGTATTTT. Its translation: CASSFTWTGGTDTQYF.

This chain's CDR3 is CATTATGGGGNQPQHF. The CDR3 DNA sequence: TGTGCCACCACTGCAACAGGGGGGGGGGGCAATCAGCCCCAGCATTTT. The chain employs TRBV10-3 and TRBJ1-5; TRBD1 agrees at 8 bases. This CDR3 is 16 amino acids long. Germline values: CDR1 ENHRY, CDR2 SYGVKD. The V gene end was trimmed by 10 bases and the J gene end by 2 bases; junction bases not matched to a gene: 13.

The V call is TRBV7-9, the J call TRBJ2-5; D is perhaps TRBD2 (5 bases). CDR3 length: 15 residues. CDR1 SEHNR and CDR2 FQNEAQ come from the germline V gene (reference sequence). Trimming shortened V by 0 bases and J by 2 bases, and 10 bases separated the two germline ends. The CDR3 here is CASSLALTGQETQYF. CDR3 coding DNA: TGTGCCAGCAGCTTAGCGTTGACGGGACAAGAGACCCAGTACTTC. The whole variable domain, filled in from reference TRBV7-9 and TRBJ2-5, reads DTGVSQNPRHKITKRGQNVTFRCDPISEHNRLYWYRQTLGQGPEFLTYFQNEAQLEKSRLLSDRFSAERPKGSFSTLEIQRTEQGDSAMYLCASSLALTGQETQYFGPGTRLLVL.

The chain links TRBV20-1 to TRBJ1-4; a possible D gene is TRBD1 (6 bases). V was trimmed by 3 bases and J by 6 bases, leaving 17 bases between them. This CDR3 contains 15 residues. Germline V gene sequence: CDR1 DFQATT, CDR2 SNEGSKA (reference sequence). CDR3 amino acids: CSARGQTGEYEKLFF. CDR3 bases: TGCAGTGCTAGGGGTCAGACAGGCGAGTATGAAAAACTGTTTTTT.

The chain employs TRBV20-1 and TRBJ2-3; 8 nucleotides line up with TRBD1. Germline assignment: CDR1 DFQATT and CDR2 SNEGSKA (reference sequence). This CDR3 spans 14 amino acids. Unmatched junction bases numbered 5, after V lost 3 bases and J lost 3 bases. The CDR3 region is CSASSQGATDTQYF. The CDR3 bases are TGCAGTGCTAGCAGTCAGGGGGCTACAGATACGCAGTATTTT.

The rearrangement uses TRBV7-9 and TRBJ2-7, with D unclear. The CDR3 spans 12 residues. Germline-derived CDR1 and CDR2 are SEHNR and FQNEAQ (reference sequence). The germline V and J ends were trimmed by 4 bases and 2 bases, with 6 bases remaining between them. CDR3 sequence reads: CASSSRTYEQYF. The CDR3 nucleotides are TGTGCCAGCAGCTCGCGCACCTACGAGCAGTACTTC.